These T cell receptor beta chains were read from a single sample in a study of CD8+ T cells in alopecia areata. Only in-frame clones appear in the TCRdb table, and some are missing; sequencing was by immunoSEQ multiplex PCR. The sample has roughly 99,000 clones, over 80% seen once; the top ten hold 20% to 25%. The starting material was CD8+ T cells sorted from blood, obtained at week 24, from a patient treated with tofacitinib. The receptors originated from a human donor with alopecia areata. CDR3s leave out the opening cysteine and the closing phenylalanine or tryptophan.

TRBV7-3	TRBJ2-1	ASSREGSVHEQF
TRBV10-2	TRBJ2-7	ASSGGGPSYEQY
TRBV27	TRBJ1-1	ASLRGTEAF
TRBV6-6	TRBJ1-2	ASSLGQIYGYT
TRBV6-5	TRBJ2-3	ASSNRGADTQY
TRBV7-6	TRBJ2-7	ASSFIRGRAYEQY
TRBV7-9	TRBJ2-1	ASSSERGRGNEQF
TRBV6-1	TRBJ2-3	ASSAGQTTDTQY
TRBV21-1	TRBJ2-5	ASSNFPGEETQY
TRBV6-5	TRBJ2-1	AISPGTGFDEQF
TRBV4-3	TRBJ2-2	ASSQLVLQGYGELF
TRBV6-5	TRBJ2-7	ASSYSLRTGSYEQY
TRBV18	TRBJ2-6	ASSTFEGGSGANVLT
TRBV4-1	TRBJ1-2	ASSPTRTGNYGYT
TRBV5-1	TRBJ2-7	ASSSQGRHEQY
TRBV4-1	TRBJ2-7	ASSQLRQGGEQY
TRBV7-6	TRBJ2-6	ASSLAGANVLT
TRBV30	TRBJ1-2	AWDETGTGKGCT
TRBV6-5	TRBJ1-6	ASLSRSGLNSPLH
TRBV4-1	TRBJ2-7	ASSQDGRETYEQY
TRBV4-3	TRBJ2-7	ASSQDTGDRGYEQY
TRBV7-9	TRBJ2-1	ASSAPDRGVNEQF
TRBV7-2	TRBJ2-1	ASSPTNYLNHPHEQF
TRBV9	TRBJ1-1	ASSVEDLNTEAF
TRBV29-1	TRBJ2-7	SVEDGTGRSGQY
TRBV30	TRBJ2-7	AWSGSGGAYEQY
TRBV7-8	TRBJ2-1	ASSSRTSGVYNEQF
TRBV9	TRBJ1-2	ASSGEGRRDRNYGYT
TRBV7-8	TRBJ2-7	ASSLRESPYEQY
TRBV2	TRBJ2-3	ASSATDTQY
TRBV2	TRBJ2-5	ASSASSIGGETQY
TRBV30	TRBJ2-1	AWSVMMEQF
TRBV15	TRBJ2-3	ATSTWPTGDTDTQY
TRBV7-2	TRBJ2-1	APLNEQF
TRBV5-1	TRBJ2-7	ASSRAGVDEQY